The 27 T cell receptor beta chains below come from one sample, sequenced in a study of shared clonotypes between healthy human individuals. Here immunoSEQ multiplex PCR was the method, and the copy in TCRdb shows in-frame clones only, minus some. This table holds 2.3 million or so clones, approximately 93% found once. The specimen was naive CD4+ T cells from PBMCs. Subset denoted: CD45RA+ positively selected. All receptors come from a man between 18 and 29 years old in good health. Some clones in this sample may be carry-over from other donors' samples.

The chain combines TRBV27 with TRBJ1-5; D remains ambiguous. The germline gives CDR1 MNHEY, CDR2 SMNVEV (reference sequence). The CDR3 length is 16 residues. Trimming took off 1 base at V and 2 bases at J, with 12 bases between the two ends. The CDR3 sequence: CASSLFGILGNQPQHF. The CDR3 DNA follows: TGTGCCAGCAGTTTATTCGGCATATTGGGCAATCAGCCCCAGCATTTT.

This chain connects TRBV6-6 to TRBJ2-3, with D possibly TRBD1 on 5 matching bases. The germline CDR1 and CDR2 sequences are MNHNY and SVGAGI (reference sequence). The CDR3 runs to 13 residues. The V gene lost 9 bases and the J gene lost 2 bases, with 12 bases spanning the gap. The CDR3 DNA reads TGTGCCAGTCTTCCGGACAACACAGATACGCAGTATTTT. Translated, it gives CASLPDNTDTQYF.

This clone has a single count. V usage is TRBV7-3 and J usage is TRBJ2-3; 8 nucleotides align to TRBD1. This CDR3 is 15 amino acids long. The junction had 6 bases not matched to a gene; V was cut back by 5 bases and J by 2 bases. Germline V gene sequence: CDR1 SGHTA, CDR2 FQGTGA. Here the CDR3 DNA reads TGTGCCAGCAGCCTCAGGGGGCAGACCACAGATACGCAGTATTTT. Amino acid sequence: CASSLRGQTTDTQYF.

The chain employs TRBV4-1 and TRBJ1-3; 7 nucleotides line up with TRBD1. Germline V gives CDR1 MGHRA, CDR2 YSYEKL. The CDR3 extends over 16 amino acids. V was clipped by 3 bases and J by 5 bases; unmatched bases: 10. The CDR3 nucleotides read TGCGCCAGCAGCCATGGACCGGAGGGGGCACGAAACACCATATATTTT. It yields the protein CASSHGPEGARNTIYF.

The CDR3 is CASRVKRAQPQHF. DNA for the CDR3: TGTGCCAGCAGAGTTAAACGAGCCCAGCCCCAGCATTTT. J is TRBJ1-5 and V is TRBV6-5; D remains unclear. There are 13 residues in the CDR3. The V and J ends lost 6 bases and 7 bases respectively, with 13 bases between them. Germline V gives CDR1 MNHEY, CDR2 SVGAGI.

This rearrangement joins TRBV7-8 to TRBJ2-7; TRBD1 agrees at 10 bases. Germline V gives CDR1 SGHVS, CDR2 FQNEAQ. The CDR3 is 15 amino acids. Trimming took 7 bases from V and 2 from J; bases not matched to a gene: 8. The CDR3, as DNA: TGTGCCAGCACAGAAATGGGACAGGGGCCCTACGAGCAGTACTTC. It is translated as CASTEMGQGPYEQYF.

The chain recombines TRBV30 with TRBJ2-1; D is undetermined. The V end was cut by 0 bases, the J end by 15 bases, with 12 bases between. Germline values: CDR1 GTSNPN, CDR2 SVGIG (reference sequence). This CDR3 region has 11 residues. CDR3 DNA sequence: TGTGCCTGGAGTGTCGGAGAAGGGCTGTTCTTC. Translation: CAWSVGEGLFF.

CDR3 bases: TGCGCCAGCAGCCCGAAGCAGGGGGCGGAGAACACTGAAGCTTTCTTT. Protein product: CASSPKQGAENTEAFF. The gene calls are TRBV4-1 and TRBJ1-1, with 8 bases that match TRBD1. The CDR3 is 16 amino acids. After removal of 4 bases from V and 1 base from J, the junction contained 8 bases not matched to a gene. Per germline, CDR1 MGHRA and CDR2 YSYEKL.

The chain joins TRBV27 to TRBJ1-2, with D maybe TRBD1 (5 bases). Looked up from germline, CDR1 is MNHEY and CDR2 is SMNVEV (reference sequence). This CDR3 region has 15 residues. Trimming left V 5 bases short and J 4 bases short, with 17 bases between. The CDR3 spells CASSPPGGYRYGYTF. DNA of the CDR3: TGTGCCAGCAGTCCCCCCGGGGGGTATCGCTATGGCTACACCTTC.

The chain combines TRBV9 with TRBJ2-3, with a tentative D call TRBD1 (5 bases). This CDR3 has 14 residues. Germline V CDR1 and CDR2: SGDLS, YYNGEE. V lost 4 bases and J 4 bases, leaving 13 bases between the germline ends. CDR3 protein: CASSPDSSSDTQYF. The CDR3 DNA reads as TGTGCCAGCAGCCCTGACAGCTCCTCAGATACGCAGTATTTT. Variable domain in full (rest from reference TRBV9 and TRBJ2-3): DSGVTQTPKHLITATGQRVTLRCSPRSGDLSVYWYQQSLDQGLQFLIQYYNGEERAKGNILERFSAQQFPDLHSELNLSSLELGDSALYFCASSPDSSSDTQYFGPGTRLTVL.

Comments on this clone: The sample carries other DNA sequences with the same CDR3. The chain has TRBV9 and TRBJ1-1, with D perhaps TRBD1 (6 bases). CDR3 length: 12 amino acids. Trimming took off 0 bases at V and 9 bases at J, with 9 bases between the two ends. Germline V gives CDR1 SGDLS, CDR2 YYNGEE. For the CDR3, the DNA is TGTGCCAGCAGCGTAGTGGGGGGGCAAGCTTTCTTT. This translates into CASSVVGGQAFF.

This clone showed up just once. The chain employs TRBV28 and TRBJ1-3; 8 bases map to TRBD1. With V trimmed by 2 bases and J by 0 bases, 6 bases remained unmatched. CDR1 MDHEN and CDR2 SYDVKM come from the germline V gene. The CDR3 sequence is 17 residues long. The CDR3 region has the DNA TGTGCCAGCAGTTTAGCGACAGGGGTCTACTCTGGAAACACCATATATTTT. It translates to CASSLATGVYSGNTIYF.

The rearrangement uses TRBV2 and TRBJ2-5; TRBD1 aligns across 8 bases. The CDR3 runs 15 residues. From germline, CDR1 is SNHLY and CDR2 FYNNEI. V lost 7 bases, J lost 5 bases, and 12 bases stayed unmatched. The CDR3 DNA reads as TGTGCCAGCATACTGGGGCAGGGGGCGATGGAGACCCAGTACTTC. Translating gives CASILGQGAMETQYF.

The V and J genes are TRBV5-1 and TRBJ1-2; D remains unclear. The CDR3 is 14 amino acids. Trimming stripped 4 bases from V and 4 bases from J, with 14 bases between. Looked up from germline, CDR1 is SGHRS and CDR2 is YFSETQ. The CDR3 reads CASSGGPIGYGYTF. CDR3 DNA: TGCGCCAGCAGCGGTGGTCCGATCGGCTATGGCTACACCTTC.

The chain couples TRBV6-5 to TRBJ1-1, with D hard to call. The length of the CDR3 is 15 residues. Germline V CDR1 and CDR2: MNHEY, SVGAGI. The ends were cut back, 3 bases at V and 1 base at J, with 12 bases in the middle. The CDR3 sequence is CASSYTLGRNTEAFF. CDR3 sequence (DNA): TGTGCCAGCAGTTATACCTTGGGCAGGAACACTGAAGCTTTCTTT.

The V call is TRBV5-1, the J call TRBJ2-2; 7 bases match TRBD1. V lost 1 base to trimming and J lost 6 bases; unmatched junction nucleotides: 3. CDR1 is SGHRS, CDR2 YFSETQ, per germline. The CDR3 consists of 14 residues. Here the CDR3 reads CASSLRGRAGELFF. CDR3 coding DNA: TGCGCCAGCAGCTTGAGGGGGCGCGCCGGGGAGCTGTTTTTT.

This clone was observed once. J is TRBJ2-1 and V is TRBV7-3; 9 bases agree with TRBD1. CDR1 SGHTA and CDR2 FQGTGA come from the germline V gene. This CDR3 spans 14 amino acids. V shed 5 bases, J shed 7 bases, and the junction held 6 bases outside the gene matches. CDR3 sequence: CASSPTGGGNEQFF. The CDR3, as DNA: TGTGCCAGCAGCCCGACAGGGGGAGGGAATGAGCAGTTCTTC.

This chain connects TRBV5-6 to TRBJ2-5, with a tentative D call TRBD2 (6 bases). The germline V gene has CDR1 SGHDT and CDR2 YYEEEE. V lost 3 bases and J 9 bases, leaving 15 bases between the germline ends. CDR3 size: 13 residues. The CDR3 here is CASSSPPGGPQYF. The CDR3 DNA reads as TGTGCCAGCAGCTCCCCACCAGGAGGGCCCCAGTACTTC.

V usage is TRBV6-1 and J usage is TRBJ2-4; D might be TRBD1 or TRBD2, each matching 5 bases. The germline gives CDR1 MNHNS, CDR2 SASEGT. The V and J ends lost 7 bases and 8 bases respectively, with 15 bases between them. The CDR3 is 13 amino acids. CDR3 DNA: TGTGCCAGCACTGGGACCCTAAAGGACATTCAGTACTTC. Its translation is CASTGTLKDIQYF.

The chain combines TRBV6-1 with TRBJ2-2; D could derive from TRBD1 or TRBD2 (7 bases each). The CDR3 sequence is 15 residues long. Germline V gene data show CDR1 as MNHNS and CDR2 as SASEGT. Trimming stripped 4 bases from V and 4 bases from J, with 13 bases between. CDR3 coding DNA: TGTGCCAGCAGTGTGGGGAGGGGGCGCACCGGGGAGCTGTTTTTT. The encoded protein is CASSVGRGRTGELFF.

The chain joins TRBV11-3 to TRBJ1-2, with unresolved D. V lost 5 bases, J lost 5 bases, and 3 bases lay in between. The CDR3 is 10 residues long. Germline V gene sequence: CDR1 SGHNT, CDR2 YENEEA. CDR3 in DNA: TGTGCCAGCAGCCGTTATGGCTACACCTTC. The encoded protein is CASSRYGYTF.

This chain connects TRBV28 to TRBJ2-3; 8 positions agree with TRBD1. Per the germline V gene, CDR1 is MDHEN and CDR2 is SYDVKM. The CDR3 covers 15 residues. Germline trimming cut 6 bases from V and 4 bases from J; bases unmatched to any gene: 9. This CDR3 reads CASSRADRGSDTQYF. The CDR3 nucleotides are TGTGCCAGCAGCAGAGCCGACAGGGGATCAGATACGCAGTATTTT.

This clone was detected a few times. V usage is TRBV2 and J usage is TRBJ1-1; maybe TRBD1 (5 bases). CDR3 length: 12 residues. V was clipped by 4 bases and J by 11 bases, with 14 bases between them. Germline assignment: CDR1 SNHLY and CDR2 FYNNEI. The DNA of the CDR3 is TGTGCCAGCAGTGGGGGGGGTCCCAGGGCTTTCTTT. Its translation: CASSGGGPRAFF.

The chain links TRBV18 to TRBJ2-3; a weak D match, TRBD2 (5 bases). Germline V gene sequence: CDR1 KGHSH, CDR2 LQKENI. The CDR3 has 14 residues. V was clipped by 2 bases and J by 5 bases, with 11 bases between them. The chain's CDR3 is CASSPGRGEDTQYF. The CDR3 DNA sequence: TGTGCCAGCTCACCAGGCCGGGGTGAAGATACGCAGTATTTT.

V gene TRBV7-2 combines with J gene TRBJ2-5, with 9 bases identical to TRBD1. Germline CDR1 reads SGHTA; CDR2 reads FQGNSA. The trim removed 4 bases at V and 5 bases at J, leaving 8 bases unmatched. The CDR3 consists of 15 residues. CDR3 amino acids: CASSSLQGAGETQYF. CDR3 sequence (DNA): TGTGCCAGCAGCTCGCTACAGGGGGCAGGGGAGACCCAGTACTTC.

This chain connects TRBV7-2 to TRBJ2-7; 14 bases are shared with TRBD2. The CDR3 contains 16 residues. V trimming: 5 bases; J trimming: 9 bases; junction bases outside the gene matches: 12. Germline loops: CDR1 SGHTA, CDR2 FQGNSA. The CDR3 reads CASSPTGLAGAIWQYF. The DNA of the CDR3 is TGTGCCAGCAGCCCGACGGGACTAGCGGGAGCGATTTGGCAGTACTTC.

V gene TRBV7-3 combines with J gene TRBJ2-5; D is ambiguous. There are 15 residues in the CDR3. Trimming left V 1 base short and J 5 bases short, with 14 bases between. Germline CDR1 is SGHTA and CDR2 is FQGTGA. CDR3 protein: CASSLRDGNRETQYF. The DNA for the CDR3 is TGTGCCAGCAGCTTAAGGGATGGGAACCGCGAGACCCAGTACTTC.